Below, 19 T cell receptor beta chains from the same sample are listed, as sequenced in a study of blood T cell repertoires in COVID-19. The table came from immunoSEQ multiplex PCR; TCRdb's copy has only in-frame clones and leaves some out. The table records 200,000 to 250,000 clones, more than 75% of them present only once. The sample consisted of PBMCs or T cells enriched from blood (not recorded which). The source of these receptors is a woman in her forties or fifties who had recovered from COVID-19.

The J gene is TRBJ1-2, the V gene TRBV19; 10 bases match TRBD1. Germline V gene sequence: CDR1 LNHDA, CDR2 SQIVND (reference sequence). V was pared by 3 bases and J by 9 bases, with 13 bases of the junction left unmatched. There are 16 residues in the CDR3. The CDR3 reads CASSIASPGTGESYTF. The DNA of the CDR3 is TGTGCCAGTAGTATCGCCTCCCCCGGGACAGGGGAAAGCTACACCTTC.

The chain employs TRBV29-1 and TRBJ2-5, with D possibly TRBD2 on 6 matching bases. The V gene lost 5 bases and the J gene lost 5 bases, with 15 bases spanning the gap. Germline V gene data show CDR1 as SQVTM and CDR2 as ANQGSEA. This CDR3 is built from 13 residues. CDR3 sequence: CSVRRELRETQYF. As DNA, the CDR3 is TGCAGCGTTCGGAGGGAACTACGGGAGACCCAGTACTTC.

V is TRBV4-3 and J is TRBJ2-2, with TRBD1 as a possible D gene (6 bases). The CDR3 loop spans 16 amino acids. Germline CDR1 and CDR2: LGHNA and YSLEER. Trimming took off 0 bases at V and 1 base at J, with 9 bases between the two ends. The CDR3 here is CASSQEPGQNTGELFF. CDR3 nucleotides: TGCGCCAGCAGCCAAGAACCGGGACAGAACACCGGGGAGCTGTTTTTT.

For this clone: A read error may account for a junction end that differs from germline. CDR3 sequence: CASSFARGRGETQYF. CDR3 coding DNA: TGTGCTAGCAGCTTCGCCAGGGGGCGGGGTGAGACCCAGTACTTC. This chain joins TRBV7-7 and TRBJ2-5; 8 bases are a match to TRBD1. The germline gives CDR1 SSHAT, CDR2 FNYEAQ (reference sequence). The CDR3 has 15 amino acids.

The CDR3 spells CASRGDGGGTLNEQFF. CDR3 in DNA: TGTGCCAGCAGGGGAGACGGCGGGGGAACCCTCAATGAGCAGTTCTTC. This rearrangement joins TRBV21-1 to TRBJ2-1; TRBD2 is taken as the D call from the table, unchecked against the DNA. TRBV21-1 is tagged as a pseudogene. CDR3 length: 16 residues.

The chain uses TRBV11-2 and TRBJ2-1; D gene unclear. Trimming took off 0 bases at V and 5 bases at J, with 11 bases between the two ends. CDR1 SGHAT and CDR2 FQNNGV come from the germline V gene. This CDR3 has 15 residues. CDR3 in amino acids: CASSLEAETNNEQFF. DNA of the CDR3: TGTGCCAGCAGCTTAGAAGCCGAGACAAACAATGAGCAGTTCTTC.

This clone was seen a few times. The chain is built from TRBV19 and TRBJ1-2; 10 bases match TRBD1. With V trimmed by 5 bases and J by 8 bases, 5 bases remained unmatched. The germline V gene encodes CDR1 LNHDA and CDR2 SQIVND (reference sequence). This CDR3 spans 13 amino acids. The CDR3 nucleotides read TGTGCCAGTAGTCCCCGGGACAGGGGCGGCTACACCTTC. It is translated as CASSPRDRGGYTF.

This clone was seen more than once but under ten times. The chain combines TRBV25-1 with TRBJ2-5; 7 bases are a match to TRBD2. CDR3 length: 14 residues. V lost 5 bases to trimming and J lost 5 bases; unmatched junction nucleotides: 8. The germline V gene has CDR1 MGHDK and CDR2 SYGVNS. The CDR3 loop is CASSPLVGGETQYF. DNA of the CDR3: TGTGCCAGCAGTCCCCTGGTGGGGGGGGAGACCCAGTACTTC.

The chain recombines TRBV7-2 with TRBJ1-1; 10 bases are shared with TRBD1. Germline CDR1 is SGHTA and CDR2 is FQGNSA. The CDR3 is made up of 14 amino acids. With 5 bases clipped from V and 5 bases from J, the junction kept 5 bases outside the gene matches. The CDR3 is CASSPDRGRTEAFF. Here the CDR3 DNA reads TGTGCCAGCAGCCCAGACAGGGGGCGGACTGAAGCTTTCTTT.

CDR3 residues: CASSPRSWDRTYPGNTIYF. CDR3 nucleotide sequence: TGTGCCAGCAGTCCGCGCTCGTGGGACAGGACTTACCCTGGAAACACCATATATTTT. This chain uses TRBV28 with TRBJ1-3, with TRBD1 identical over 8 bases. Trimming took 5 bases from V and 2 from J; bases not matched to a gene: 17. In germline, CDR1 is MDHEN, CDR2 SYDVKM. The CDR3 runs to 19 residues.

This sequence joins TRBV19 and TRBJ1-6; D possibly corresponds to TRBD1 (6 bases). V was pared by 9 bases and J by 8 bases, with 20 bases between. CDR3 length: 15 residues. Germline CDR1 reads LNHDA; CDR2 reads SQIVND (reference sequence). The CDR3 region has the DNA TGTGCCAGCCAAAAGTGGGGGGAGGGGGATTCACCCCTCCACTTT. Encoded protein: CASQKWGEGDSPLHF. The entire variable domain, with the rest obtained from reference TRBV19 and TRBJ1-6, is as follows: DGGITQSPKYLFRKEGQNVTLSCEQNLNHDAMYWYRQDPGQGLRLIYYSQIVNDFQKGDIAEGYSVSREKKESFPLTVTSAQKNPTAFYLCASQKWGEGDSPLHFGNGTRLTVT.

The genes are TRBV3-1 (or the pseudogene TRBV3-2) and TRBJ2-6; TRBD1 aligns across 7 bases. Unmatched junction bases numbered 6, after V lost 4 bases and J lost 9 bases. Germline CDR1 and CDR2: LGHDT and YNNKEL (reference sequence). CDR3 length equals 14 residues. The CDR3 sequence: CASSPFRDSNVLTF. The CDR3 DNA reads TGTGCCAGCAGCCCTTTTCGGGACAGCAACGTCCTGACTTTC.

This chain links TRBV18 with TRBJ1-3; D remains ambiguous. This CDR3 is 16 amino acids long. Germline V gene data show CDR1 as KGHSH and CDR2 as LQKENI. Trimming cost V 3 bases and J 0 bases, with 12 bases left between them. Here the CDR3 reads CASSPGGLSSGNTIYF. For the CDR3, the DNA is TGTGCCAGCTCACCTGGCGGATTATCCTCTGGAAACACCATATATTTT.

The V call is TRBV7-2, the J call TRBJ1-3; possibly TRBD1 for D (6 bases). This CDR3 comprises 16 residues. Germline V gene data show CDR1 as SGHTA and CDR2 as FQGNSA. V was trimmed by 1 base and J by 4 bases, leaving 14 bases between them. CDR3 region: CASSLGWRGAGNTIYF. In nucleotides, the CDR3 is TGTGCCAGCAGCTTAGGTTGGCGGGGGGCAGGAAACACCATATATTTT.

The V gene is TRBV7-9, the J gene TRBJ1-4; D remains unclear. Germline V lookup: CDR1 SEHNR, CDR2 FQNEAQ (reference sequence). This CDR3 has 14 residues. V gave up 5 bases and J gave up 2 bases, with 9 bases separating them. CDR3 in amino acids: CASSPWATNEKLFF. As DNA, the CDR3 is TGTGCCAGCAGCCCATGGGCCACTAATGAAAAACTGTTTTTT.

The V and J genes are TRBV20-1 and TRBJ2-1; D is unresolved. Germline V lookup: CDR1 DFQATT, CDR2 SNEGSKA (reference sequence). Trimming shortened V by 3 bases and J by 0 bases, and 6 bases separated the two germline ends. The CDR3 covers 13 residues. In DNA form, the CDR3 reads TGCAGTGCTAGTGGTTACTCCTACAATGAGCAGTTCTTC. Protein: CSASGYSYNEQFF.

The chain couples TRBV7-2 to TRBJ2-7; D gene ambiguous. The germline CDR1 and CDR2 sequences are SGHTA and FQGNSA. The length of the CDR3 is 13 residues. Trimming pared 3 bases from V and 0 bases from J, leaving 6 bases between. CDR3 DNA: TGTGCCAGCAGCTTGCACAACTCCTACGAGCAGTACTTC. It codes for CASSLHNSYEQYF.

The V call is TRBV4-3, the J call TRBJ1-3, with D possibly being TRBD1 (6 bases). The CDR3 totals 16 residues. Germline lookup yields CDR1 LGHNA and CDR2 YSLEER. Trimming removed 1 base at V and 2 bases at J, with 12 bases between. The CDR3 DNA is TGCGCCAGCAGCCAAGGAATCAGGGGAACTGGAAACACCATATATTTT. Translating gives CASSQGIRGTGNTIYF.

The chain has TRBV18 and TRBJ2-1; 9 bases map to TRBD2. Germline V gene lookup returns CDR1 KGHSH and CDR2 LQKENI. The length of the CDR3 is 16 residues. Trimming at V came to 0 bases and at J to 5 bases, leaving 5 bases not matched to a gene. The DNA of the CDR3 is TGTGCCAGCTCACCACCGCGACGCGGGAGGGACAATGAGCAGTTCTTC. It encodes CASSPPRRGRDNEQFF.